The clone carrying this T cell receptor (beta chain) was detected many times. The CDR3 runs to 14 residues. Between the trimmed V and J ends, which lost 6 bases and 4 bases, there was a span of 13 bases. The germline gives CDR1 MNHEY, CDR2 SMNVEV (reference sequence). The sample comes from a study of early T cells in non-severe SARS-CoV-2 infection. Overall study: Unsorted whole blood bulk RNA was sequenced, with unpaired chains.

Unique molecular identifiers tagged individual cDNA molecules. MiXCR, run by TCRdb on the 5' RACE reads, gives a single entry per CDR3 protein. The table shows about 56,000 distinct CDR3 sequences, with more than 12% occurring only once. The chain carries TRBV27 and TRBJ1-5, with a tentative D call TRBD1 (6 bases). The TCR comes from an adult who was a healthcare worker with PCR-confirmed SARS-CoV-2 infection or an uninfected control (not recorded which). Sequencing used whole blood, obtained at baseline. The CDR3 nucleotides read TGTGCCAGCAGCCACGGACAGAAAAATCAGCCCCAGCATTTT. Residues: CASSHGQKNQPQHF.